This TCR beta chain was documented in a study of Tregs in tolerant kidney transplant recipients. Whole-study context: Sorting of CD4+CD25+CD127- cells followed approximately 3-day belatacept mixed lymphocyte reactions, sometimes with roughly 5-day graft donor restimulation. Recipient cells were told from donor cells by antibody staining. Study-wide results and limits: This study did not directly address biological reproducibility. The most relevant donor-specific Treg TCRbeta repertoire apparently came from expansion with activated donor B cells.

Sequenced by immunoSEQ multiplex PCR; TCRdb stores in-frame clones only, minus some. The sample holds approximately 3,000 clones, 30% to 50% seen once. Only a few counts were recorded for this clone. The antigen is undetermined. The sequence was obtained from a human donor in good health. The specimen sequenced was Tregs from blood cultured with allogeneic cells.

The CDR3 DNA sequence: TGTGCCAGCTCACCGGGACAGGGTCGTGGGAGCACTGAAGCTTTCTTT. The encoded protein is CASSPGQGRGSTEAFF. The chain combines TRBV18 with TRBJ1-1, with 9 bases aligning to TRBD1. V was clipped by 3 bases and J by 4 bases; unmatched bases: 9. Germline V gene sequence: CDR1 KGHSH, CDR2 LQKENI. This CDR3 is 16 amino acids long.